The 2 T cell receptor beta chains reported below all come from one sample, sequenced in a study of blood T cell repertoires in COVID-19 (dated by TCRdb to about 2020). The library was produced with the immunoSEQ multiplex PCR assay. TCRdb carries this immuneACCESS record with in-frame sequences only. Its versions omit some clonotypes, under half of them owing to an unresolved V gene in the studies checked, with the rest unexplained. The sample table shows 45,000 to 60,000 clones, and 84% are seen once. The ten largest clones represent approximately 8.9% of the sample. Source material: peripheral blood. The receptors were gathered from a man aged 80 or over with COVID-19, enrolled during active disease.

This clone was seen only once. The chain employs TRBV18 and TRBJ1-1; no clear D. Germline CDR1 is KGHSH and CDR2 is LQKENI. V was trimmed by 5 bases and J by 8 bases, leaving 12 bases between them. The length of the CDR3 is 12 residues. The CDR3 loop reads CASSGAETEAFF. The CDR3 coding sequence is TGTGCCAGCTCAGGAGCGGAGACAGAAGCTTTCTTT.

This clone was found once. The rearrangement uses TRBV12-5 and TRBJ1-3; D call uncertain. This CDR3 spans 14 amino acids. Germline assignment: CDR1 LGHNT and CDR2 FRNRAP. V was cut by 3 bases and J by 1 base, with 7 bases left in between. CDR3 nucleotide sequence: TGTGCTAGTGGTTTCGGAGGATCTGGAAACACCATATATTTT. It is translated as CASGFGGSGNTIYF.